The T cell receptor beta chain under discussion was sequenced for a study of shared clonotypes between healthy human individuals. For this clone: Antigen unknown.

Germline lookup yields CDR1 MGHDK and CDR2 SYGVNS. The CDR3 loop spans 16 amino acids. Trimming removed 3 bases at V and 5 bases at J, with 19 bases between. Per the original methods: Filtering differed for immunoSEQ, which gave only junction sequences without quality scores. TCRdb keeps only in-frame clones here, not all; method: immunoSEQ multiplex PCR. The V and J calls and clone size are taken from that table; D and trimming were inferred from the DNA. The table lists some 320,000 clones, around 87% of them singletons. Study-wide results and limits: Generation probabilities of non-shared clonotypes were lower (relative to those shared by all four donors). The genetic and exposure-history diversity represented was limited by few donors.

This chain connects TRBV25-1 to TRBJ2-5; D might be TRBD1 (5 bases). This sequence was found in a man in his late teens or twenties in good health. Sequenced material: memory CD8+ T cells sorted from blood. As for subset: CD45RO+ cells pooled with CCR7-negative TemRA cells. The CDR3: CASSDFAGLFSETQYF. In DNA, the CDR3 is TGTGCCAGCAGTGATTTTGCAGGGCTTTTTTCGGAGACCCAGTACTTC.